The rows below give T cell receptor beta chains drawn from one sample of a study of blood T cell repertoires in COVID-19. The repertoire was sequenced with immunoSEQ multiplex PCR; TCRdb's copy has only in-frame clones and lacks some. Among under 70,000 clones listed, just over 85% were seen once. Source material: peripheral blood. Every receptor here comes from a woman aged 60-70 years with COVID-19, enrolled during active disease. The CDR3 runs from the conserved cysteine through the conserved F or W. Each record gives: V gene, J gene, clone size, CDR3 protein. Where a row states a size, it is once, few, many or the class of an expanded clone; other rows omit it.

TRBV7-4	TRBJ2-5	once	CASPGAQETQYF
TRBV19	TRBJ2-1	.	CASSEGQTNVDEQFF
TRBV5-1	TRBJ1-4	.	CASSFDSSTNEKLFF
TRBV5-1	TRBJ2-3	few	CASSSGLAGVGDTQYF
TRBV5-1	TRBJ2-1	.	CASSLGTGEHNEQFF
TRBV19	TRBJ1-1	.	CASSIGMNTEAFF
TRBV5-1	TRBJ2-5	.	CASSPAGTALQTQYF
TRBV10-3	TRBJ2-1	.	CAISARLVSYNEQFF
TRBV28	TRBJ1-5	.	CAIRQANQPQHF
TRBV27	TRBJ2-2	.	CASSFYVSENTGELFF
TRBV29-1	TRBJ2-2	.	CSADRTNTGELFF
TRBV6-5	TRBJ2-5	.	CASSFGDRGTETQYF
TRBV7-2	TRBJ1-2	.	CASSLGTGGSRGYTF
TRBV27	TRBJ2-7	.	CASSFQSSYEQYF
TRBV24-1	TRBJ2-7	.	CATSDSGTGSYEQYF
TRBV3-1/TRBV3-2	TRBJ1-2	.	CASSLYSRPFLAYTF
TRBV30	TRBJ2-7	.	CAWRTGRYEQYF
TRBV6-5	TRBJ2-2	.	CASSYAGRRDTGELFF
TRBV6-5	TRBJ2-3	.	CASQGSTDTQYF
TRBV4-3	TRBJ2-7	.	CASSQGLASYEQYF
TRBV4-1	TRBJ2-3	.	CASSPMGAPVTDTQYF
TRBV9	TRBJ1-6	.	CASSAGSSPLHF
TRBV15	TRBJ2-1	.	CATSGDYLSYNEQFF
TRBV19	TRBJ2-3	.	CASSMLAGERDTQYF
TRBV28	TRBJ2-7	.	CASSFQTGTSGSHEQYF
TRBV5-1	TRBJ2-2	.	CASRPGEITGELFF
TRBV6-5	TRBJ2-7	.	CASSSRMATSYEQYF
TRBV7-9	TRBJ1-5	.	CASSPRAGPQHF
TRBV15	TRBJ2-1	.	CATLDSFAYNEQFF
TRBV10-2	TRBJ2-1	.	CASSEAYQRYNEQFF
TRBV27	TRBJ2-3	.	CASSLLLLAGEYATQYF
TRBV24-1	TRBJ2-1	.	CATSDYMTGDYNEQFF
TRBV7-7	TRBJ2-5	.	CASSSRTGRQETQYF
TRBV30	TRBJ2-3	.	CAWSAGQGKDTQYF
TRBV5-1	TRBJ2-1	.	CASSFTGYEQFF
TRBV18	TRBJ1-3	.	CASSPRNTIYF
TRBV6-2/TRBV6-3	TRBJ1-2	.	CASSEQGAGYGYTF
TRBV7-9	TRBJ2-5	.	CASSSGPGLGRETQYF
TRBV6-5	TRBJ1-1	.	CASSYSLTGDTEAFF
TRBV7-9	TRBJ2-7	.	CASSLAETLRGQYF
TRBV5-1	TRBJ1-1	.	CASSFKGAEAFF
TRBV6-6	TRBJ1-1	.	CASTDGTGLTFEAFF
TRBV3-1/TRBV3-2	TRBJ1-5	.	CASSQASAGGQPQHF
TRBV3-1/TRBV3-2	TRBJ1-5	.	CASSMGQNQPQHF
TRBV3-1/TRBV3-2	TRBJ2-7	.	CASSQHGVYEQYF
TRBV4-3	TRBJ2-3	.	CASSQGRRVGVRGDTQYF